Each of the 12 T cell receptor beta chains below was sequenced from the same sample in a study of T cells in Graves' hyperthyroidism and ophthalmopathy. Amplification of TCR beta CDR3 regions used RNA as the template. RT-PCR in the first round (using the HTBI primer set) targeted the TCR CDR3. One entry per CDR3 protein, called by TCRdb with MiXCR from the multiplex PCR reads. The sample has about 400,000 distinct CDR3 sequences, roughly 15% seen once; the top ten hold 15% to 20%. Sequencing input: blood. These TCRs come from an older woman with Graves' ophthalmopathy.

Many counts were recorded for this clonotype. V gene TRBV7-3 combines with J gene TRBJ2-5; TRBD2 is a possible D gene (6 bases). The CDR3 is 14 amino acids. Germline lookup yields CDR1 SGHTA and CDR2 FQGTGA. Trimming took 2 bases from V and 4 from J, leaving 11 bases between them. Written as DNA, the CDR3 is TGTGCCAGCAGCTTAGGGGGGAGGCGAGAGACCCAGTACTTC. Translated: CASSLGGRRETQYF.

This clonotype appeared many times. V is TRBV6-2 or TRBV6-3 and J is TRBJ2-3; TRBD2 agrees at 14 bases. CDR1 is MNHEY and CDR2 is SVGEGT in the germline V gene. CDR3 length: 16 residues. Germline trimming cut 5 bases from V and 4 bases from J; bases unmatched to any gene: 5. Written as DNA, the CDR3 is TGTGCCAGCAGTCGACTAGCGGGAGGGTTCGCAGATACGCAGTATTTT. Amino acids: CASSRLAGGFADTQYF.

Ten or more counts support this clonotype. The chain recombines TRBV12-3 or TRBV12-4 with TRBJ2-1; TRBD1 matches at 8 bases. V lost 6 bases and J lost 8; bases outside the gene matches: 9. The CDR3 contains 14 residues. The CDR3 nucleotides read TGTGCCAGCAGCTTTCCAGGGGGCATGGATGAGCAGTTCTTC. It specifies CASSFPGGMDEQFF.

The chain couples TRBV20-1 to TRBJ2-7; D is undetermined. The CDR3 contains 15 residues. V was trimmed by 6 bases and J by 5 bases, leaving 23 bases between them. Germline V gene lookup returns CDR1 DFQATT and CDR2 SNEGSKA (reference sequence). The CDR3 reads CSARPPLSEFHEQYF. The CDR3 coding sequence is TGCAGTGCCAGGCCTCCCCTGAGTGAGTTCCACGAGCAGTACTTC.

V usage is TRBV14 and J usage is TRBJ2-5, with D tentatively TRBD1 (6 bases). V shed 1 base and J shed 1 base, with 13 bases lying between them. Germline V gene lookup returns CDR1 SGHDN and CDR2 FVKESK. This CDR3 has 16 residues. The DNA of the CDR3 is TGTGCCAGCAGCCAAGGCCCGGACAGCCTCCAAGAGACCCAGTACTTC. It encodes CASSQGPDSLQETQYF.

This clonotype was observed a few times. The chain has TRBV28 and TRBJ2-3, with TRBD2 as a possible D gene (6 bases). V gave up 5 bases and J gave up 3 bases, with 12 bases separating them. This CDR3 is 14 amino acids long. Per germline, CDR1 MDHEN and CDR2 SYDVKM. CDR3 DNA sequence: TGTGCCAGCAGTCCTCTCGGGACTACAGATACGCAGTATTTT. Protein: CASSPLGTTDTQYF.

This clonotype was observed at least ten times. V and J are TRBV5-1 and TRBJ2-1; 11 nucleotides agree with TRBD2. This CDR3 is built from 19 residues. Germline assignment: CDR1 SGHRS and CDR2 YFSETQ. V dropped 0 bases and J dropped 7; count of bases not matched to a gene: 15. CDR3 region: CASSLGLAGRASIGNEQFF. DNA for the CDR3: TGCGCCAGCAGCTTGGGACTAGCGGGACGGGCATCAATTGGGAATGAGCAGTTCTTC.

This clonotype was counted ten times or more. This chain connects TRBV11-3 to TRBJ2-5, with D perhaps TRBD2 (5 bases). This CDR3 has 14 residues. The V and J ends lost 5 bases and 2 bases respectively, with 12 bases between them. Per the germline V gene, CDR1 is SGHNT and CDR2 is YENEEA. The CDR3 region is CASSPSGLQETQYF. The CDR3, as DNA: TGTGCCAGCAGCCCGAGCGGACTGCAAGAGACCCAGTACTTC.

This clonotype has at least ten counts. The J gene is TRBJ1-2, the V gene TRBV12-3 or TRBV12-4; TRBD1 matches at 8 bases. The V gene end was trimmed by 5 bases and the J gene end by 8 bases; junction bases not matched to a gene: 7. The CDR3 runs to 13 residues. The CDR3 region is CASSPRTGQGYTF. The CDR3 DNA follows: TGTGCCAGCAGTCCCCGGACAGGGCAGGGCTACACCTTC.

This clonotype was seen only a few times. This chain uses TRBV19 with TRBJ2-3, with D perhaps TRBD1 (5 bases). Trimming took 3 bases from V and 0 from J, leaving 10 bases between them. There are 15 residues in the CDR3. CDR1 and CDR2 (germline): LNHDA, SQIVND (reference sequence). The CDR3: CASSMGRASTDTQYF. The CDR3 DNA is TGTGCCAGTAGTATGGGCAGGGCCAGCACAGATACGCAGTATTTT.

The V gene is TRBV29-1, the J gene TRBJ2-7; D unresolved. The CDR3 is made up of 11 amino acids. V was pared by 2 bases and J by 2 bases, with 4 bases between. Germline V CDR1 and CDR2: SQVTM, ANQGSEA. The CDR3 region is CSVESAYEQYF. CDR3 DNA: TGCAGCGTTGAAAGTGCCTACGAGCAGTACTTC.

This clonotype has ten or more counts. This chain joins TRBV6-1 and TRBJ2-2; TRBD1 agrees at 7 bases. The CDR3 totals 15 residues. Germline lookup yields CDR1 MNHNS and CDR2 SASEGT. V shed 0 bases, J shed 5 bases, and the junction held 3 bases outside the gene matches. CDR3 in DNA: TGTGCCAGCAGTGAAGCAGACAGGGTGACCGGGGAGCTGTTTTTT. Its protein product is CASSEADRVTGELFF.